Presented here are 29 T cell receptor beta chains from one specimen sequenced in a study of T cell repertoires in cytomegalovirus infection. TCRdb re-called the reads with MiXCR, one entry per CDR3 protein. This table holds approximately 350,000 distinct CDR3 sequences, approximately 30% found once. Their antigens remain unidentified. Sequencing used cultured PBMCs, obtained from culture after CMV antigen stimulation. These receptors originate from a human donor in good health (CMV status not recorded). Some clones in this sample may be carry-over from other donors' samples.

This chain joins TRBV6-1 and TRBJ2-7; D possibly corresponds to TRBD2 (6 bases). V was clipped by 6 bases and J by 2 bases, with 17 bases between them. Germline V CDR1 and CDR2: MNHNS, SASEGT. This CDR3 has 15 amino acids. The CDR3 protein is CASREGGGGAYEQYV. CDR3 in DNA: TGTGCCAGCAGGGAGGGTGGCGGAGGGGCCTACGAGCAGTACGTC.

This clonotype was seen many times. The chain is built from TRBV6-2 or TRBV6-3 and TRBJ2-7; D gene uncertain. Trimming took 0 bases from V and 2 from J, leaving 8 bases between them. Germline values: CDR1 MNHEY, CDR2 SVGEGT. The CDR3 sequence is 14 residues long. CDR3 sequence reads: CASSYSSAPYEQYV. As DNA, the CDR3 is TGTGCCAGCAGTTACTCGAGTGCTCCCTACGAGCAGTACGTC.

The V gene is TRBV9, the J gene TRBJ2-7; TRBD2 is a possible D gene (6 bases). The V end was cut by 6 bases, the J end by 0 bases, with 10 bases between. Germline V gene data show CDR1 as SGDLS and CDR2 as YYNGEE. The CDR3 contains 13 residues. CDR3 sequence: CASNSGDSYEQYF. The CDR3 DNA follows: TGTGCCAGCAATTCGGGGGACTCCTACGAGCAGTACTTC.

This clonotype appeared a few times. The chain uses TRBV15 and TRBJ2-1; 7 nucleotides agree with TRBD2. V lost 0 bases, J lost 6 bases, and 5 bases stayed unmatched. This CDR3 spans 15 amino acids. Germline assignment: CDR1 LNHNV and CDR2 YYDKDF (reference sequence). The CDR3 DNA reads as TGTGCCACCAGCAGAGAAACCGGGACTACCAATGAGCAGTTCTTC. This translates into CATSRETGTTNEQFF.

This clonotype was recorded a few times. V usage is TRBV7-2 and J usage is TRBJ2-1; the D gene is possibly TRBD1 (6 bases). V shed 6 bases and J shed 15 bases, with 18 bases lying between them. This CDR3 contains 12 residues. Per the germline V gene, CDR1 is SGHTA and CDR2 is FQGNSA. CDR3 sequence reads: CASSKNRGISFF. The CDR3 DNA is TGTGCCAGCAGTAAGAATAGGGGGATATCGTTCTTC.

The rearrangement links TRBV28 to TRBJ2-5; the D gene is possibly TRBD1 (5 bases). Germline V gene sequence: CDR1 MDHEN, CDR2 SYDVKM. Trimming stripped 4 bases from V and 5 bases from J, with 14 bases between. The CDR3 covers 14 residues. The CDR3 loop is CASSSPTGRETQYF. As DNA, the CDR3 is TGTGCCAGCAGTTCCCCCACAGGAAGGGAGACCCAGTACTTC.

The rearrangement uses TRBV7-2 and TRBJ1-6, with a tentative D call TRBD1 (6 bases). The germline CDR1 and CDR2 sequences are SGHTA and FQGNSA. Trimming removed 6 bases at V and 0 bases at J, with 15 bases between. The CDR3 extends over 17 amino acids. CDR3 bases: TGTGCCAGCAGGGCCGCCACAGGGACCTCCTATAATTCACCCCTCCACTTT. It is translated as CASRAATGTSYNSPLHF.

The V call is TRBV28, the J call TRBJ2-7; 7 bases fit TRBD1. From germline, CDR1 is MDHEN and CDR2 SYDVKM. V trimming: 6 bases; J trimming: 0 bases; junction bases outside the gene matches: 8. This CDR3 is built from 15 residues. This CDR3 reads CASSDKTGSSYEQYF. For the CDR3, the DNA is TGTGCCAGCAGCGACAAGACAGGGAGCTCCTACGAGCAGTACTTC. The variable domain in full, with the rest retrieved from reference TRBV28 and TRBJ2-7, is DVKVTQSSRYLVKRTGEKVFLECVQDMDHENMFWYRQDPGLGLRLIYFSYDVKMKEKGDIPEGYSVSREKKERFSLILESASTNQTSMYLCASSDKTGSSYEQYFGPGTRLTVT.

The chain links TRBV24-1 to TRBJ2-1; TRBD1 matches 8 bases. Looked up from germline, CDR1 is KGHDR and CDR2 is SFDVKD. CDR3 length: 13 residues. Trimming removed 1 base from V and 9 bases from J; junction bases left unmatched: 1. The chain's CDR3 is CATSDFDRGEQFF. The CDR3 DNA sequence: TGTGCCACCAGTGATTTCGACAGGGGTGAGCAGTTCTTC.

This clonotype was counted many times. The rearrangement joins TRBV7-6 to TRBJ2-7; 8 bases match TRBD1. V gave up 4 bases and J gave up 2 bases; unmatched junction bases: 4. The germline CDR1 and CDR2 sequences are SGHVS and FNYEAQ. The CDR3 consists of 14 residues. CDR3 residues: CASSSPRGPYEQYF. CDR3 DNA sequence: TGTGCCAGCAGCTCTCCCAGGGGGCCCTACGAGCAGTACTTC.

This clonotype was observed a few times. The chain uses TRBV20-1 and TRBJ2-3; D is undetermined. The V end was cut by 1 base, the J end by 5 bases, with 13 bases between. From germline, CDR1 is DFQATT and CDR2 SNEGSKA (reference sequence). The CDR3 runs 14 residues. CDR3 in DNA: TGCAGTGCTAGAGTATTCGCCGGGCAAGATACGCAGTATTTT. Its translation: CSARVFAGQDTQYF.

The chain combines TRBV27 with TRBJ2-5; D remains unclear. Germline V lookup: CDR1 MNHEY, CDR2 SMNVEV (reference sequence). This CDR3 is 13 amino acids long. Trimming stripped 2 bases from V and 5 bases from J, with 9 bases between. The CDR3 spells CASSLNPGETQYF. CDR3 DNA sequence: TGTGCCAGCAGTTTAAATCCCGGCGAGACCCAGTACTTC.

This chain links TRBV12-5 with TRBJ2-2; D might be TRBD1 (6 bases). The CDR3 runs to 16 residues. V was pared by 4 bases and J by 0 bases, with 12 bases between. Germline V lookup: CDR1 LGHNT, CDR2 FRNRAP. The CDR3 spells CASGSPGTTNTGELFF. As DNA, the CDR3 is TGTGCTAGTGGTTCCCCCGGGACAACGAACACCGGGGAGCTGTTTTTT.

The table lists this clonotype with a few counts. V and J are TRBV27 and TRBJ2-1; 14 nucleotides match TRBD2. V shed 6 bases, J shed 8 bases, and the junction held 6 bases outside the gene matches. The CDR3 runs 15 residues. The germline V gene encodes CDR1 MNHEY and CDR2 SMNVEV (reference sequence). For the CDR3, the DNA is TGTGCCAGCAGCCGGACTAGCGGGAGGTCGGATGAGCAGTTCTTC. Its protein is CASSRTSGRSDEQFF.

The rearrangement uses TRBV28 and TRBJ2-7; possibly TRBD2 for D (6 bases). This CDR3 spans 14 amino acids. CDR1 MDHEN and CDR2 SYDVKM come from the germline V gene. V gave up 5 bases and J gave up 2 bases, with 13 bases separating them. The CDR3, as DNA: TGTGCCAGCAGTACCGCTAGCGCCACCTACGAGCAGTACTTC. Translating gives CASSTASATYEQYF.

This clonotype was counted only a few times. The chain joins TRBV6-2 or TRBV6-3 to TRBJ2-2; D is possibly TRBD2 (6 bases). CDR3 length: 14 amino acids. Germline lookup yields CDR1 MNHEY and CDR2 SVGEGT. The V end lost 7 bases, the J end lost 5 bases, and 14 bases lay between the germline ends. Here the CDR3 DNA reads TGTGCCAGCACCACGCGGGGAGAAACCGGGGAGCTGTTTTTT. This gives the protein CASTTRGETGELFF.

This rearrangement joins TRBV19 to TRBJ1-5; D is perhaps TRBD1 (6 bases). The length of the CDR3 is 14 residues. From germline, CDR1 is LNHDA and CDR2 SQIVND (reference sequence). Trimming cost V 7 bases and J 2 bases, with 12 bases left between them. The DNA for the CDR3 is TGTGCCAGTAAGGGGGGGGGCGGCAATCAGCCCCAGCATTTT. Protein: CASKGGGGNQPQHF.

Written as DNA, the CDR3 is TGTGCCAGTAGGGAAGCGGACAGGCCAGAATACGAGCAGTACTTC. Encoded protein: CASREADRPEYEQYF. The V and J genes are TRBV19 and TRBJ2-7; 7 nucleotides line up with TRBD1. This CDR3 has 15 residues. The ends lost 6 bases at V and 4 bases at J; junction bases unmatched: 12. Germline-derived CDR1 and CDR2 are LNHDA and SQIVND (reference sequence).

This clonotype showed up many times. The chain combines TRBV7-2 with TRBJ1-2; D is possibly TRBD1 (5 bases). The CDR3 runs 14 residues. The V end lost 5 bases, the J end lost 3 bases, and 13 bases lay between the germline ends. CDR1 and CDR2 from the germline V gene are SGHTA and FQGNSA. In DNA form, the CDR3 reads TGTGCCAGCAGCCTCCCCGGGGCAGACTATGGCTACACCTTC. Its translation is CASSLPGADYGYTF.

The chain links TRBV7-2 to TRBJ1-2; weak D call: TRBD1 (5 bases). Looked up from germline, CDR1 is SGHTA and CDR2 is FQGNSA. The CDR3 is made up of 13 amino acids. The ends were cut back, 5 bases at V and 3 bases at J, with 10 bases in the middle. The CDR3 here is CASSRDGDYGYTF. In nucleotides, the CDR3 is TGTGCCAGCAGCCGGGACGGGGACTATGGCTACACCTTC.

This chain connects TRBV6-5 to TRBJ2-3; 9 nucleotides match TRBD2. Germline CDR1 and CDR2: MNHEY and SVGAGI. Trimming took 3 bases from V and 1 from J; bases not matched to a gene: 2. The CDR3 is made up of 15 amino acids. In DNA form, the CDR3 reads TGTGCCAGCAGTTATAGCGGGAGTGGCACAGATACGCAGTATTTT. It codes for CASSYSGSGTDTQYF.

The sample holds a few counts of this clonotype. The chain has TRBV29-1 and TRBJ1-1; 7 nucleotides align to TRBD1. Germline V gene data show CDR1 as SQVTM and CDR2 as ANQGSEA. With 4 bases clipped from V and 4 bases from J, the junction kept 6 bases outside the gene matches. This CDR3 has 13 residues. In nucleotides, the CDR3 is TGCAGCGTTGCGACAGGGATGAGCACTGAAGCTTTCTTT. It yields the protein CSVATGMSTEAFF.

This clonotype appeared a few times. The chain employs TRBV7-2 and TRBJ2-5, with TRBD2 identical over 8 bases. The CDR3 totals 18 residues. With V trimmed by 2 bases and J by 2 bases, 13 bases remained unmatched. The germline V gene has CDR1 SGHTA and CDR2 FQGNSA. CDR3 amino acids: CASSLNRAATSDQETQYF. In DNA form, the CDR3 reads TGTGCCAGCAGCTTAAATCGAGCCGCGACTAGCGATCAAGAGACCCAGTACTTC.

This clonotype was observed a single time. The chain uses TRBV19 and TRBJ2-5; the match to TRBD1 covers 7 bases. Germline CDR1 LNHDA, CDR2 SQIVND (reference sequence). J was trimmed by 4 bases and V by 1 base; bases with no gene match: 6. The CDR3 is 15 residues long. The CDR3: CASSIVKGARETQYF. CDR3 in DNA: TGTGCCAGTAGTATAGTTAAGGGGGCCCGAGAGACCCAGTACTTC. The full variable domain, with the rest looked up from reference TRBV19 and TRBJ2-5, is DGGITQSPKYLFRKEGQNVTLSCEQNLNHDAMYWYRQDPGQGLRLIYYSQIVNDFQKGDIAEGYSVSREKKESFPLTVTSAQKNPTAFYLCASSIVKGARETQYFGPGTRLLVL.

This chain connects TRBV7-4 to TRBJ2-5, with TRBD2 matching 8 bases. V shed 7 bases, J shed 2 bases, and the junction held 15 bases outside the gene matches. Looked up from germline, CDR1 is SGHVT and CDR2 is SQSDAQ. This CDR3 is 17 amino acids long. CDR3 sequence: CASNLGGLAGIQETQYF. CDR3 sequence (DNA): TGTGCCAGCAACCTAGGAGGCTTAGCGGGGATACAAGAGACCCAGTACTTC.

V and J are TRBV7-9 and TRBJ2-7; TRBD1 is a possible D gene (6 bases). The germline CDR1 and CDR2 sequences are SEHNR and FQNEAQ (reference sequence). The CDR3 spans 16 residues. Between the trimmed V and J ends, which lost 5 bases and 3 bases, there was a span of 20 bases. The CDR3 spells CASSPGRTGLNYEQYF. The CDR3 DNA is TGTGCCAGCAGCCCAGGCCGCACAGGGCTAAACTACGAGCAGTACTTC.

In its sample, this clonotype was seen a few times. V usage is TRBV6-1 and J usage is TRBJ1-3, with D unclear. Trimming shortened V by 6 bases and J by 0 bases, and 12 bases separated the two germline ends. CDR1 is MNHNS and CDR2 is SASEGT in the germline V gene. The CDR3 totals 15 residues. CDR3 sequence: CASRRSTSSGNTIYF. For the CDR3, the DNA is TGTGCCAGCAGGCGATCGACAAGCTCTGGAAACACCATATATTTT.

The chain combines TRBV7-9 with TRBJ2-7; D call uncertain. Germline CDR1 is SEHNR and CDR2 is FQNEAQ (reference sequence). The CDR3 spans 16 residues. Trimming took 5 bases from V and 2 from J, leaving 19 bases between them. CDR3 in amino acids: CASSAPKGWATYEQYF. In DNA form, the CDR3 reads TGTGCCAGCAGCGCACCGAAAGGCTGGGCAACCTACGAGCAGTACTTC.

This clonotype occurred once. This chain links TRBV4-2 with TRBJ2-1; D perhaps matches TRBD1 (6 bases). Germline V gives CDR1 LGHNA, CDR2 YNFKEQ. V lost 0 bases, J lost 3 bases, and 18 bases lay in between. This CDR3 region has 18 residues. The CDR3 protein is CASSQDPFPDRNYNEQFF. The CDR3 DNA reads TGTGCCAGCAGCCAAGATCCCTTTCCCGACAGGAACTACAATGAGCAGTTCTTC.